A selection of T cell receptor beta chains follows, all from one sample in a study of blood T cell repertoires in COVID-19. Clones were read by immunoSEQ multiplex PCR, and TCRdb kept only the in-frame ones, dropping some. The table includes a few hundred thousand clones, about 90% detected once. The sequencing input was PBMCs or T cells enriched from blood (not recorded which). Receptors originate from a woman in her twenties or thirties who had recovered from COVID-19. Each CDR3 is given with its conserved first and last residue. Fields, in order: D gene, V gene, clone size, J gene, CDR3 DNA, CDR3 protein. The D gene is left open where the match is weak. Some rows have no size entry. The others give once, few or many, or a class for an expanded clone.

TRBD1	TRBV27	NA	TRBJ1-3	TGTGCCAGCAGACCCACAGGGGCTGGAAACACCATATATTTT	CASRPTGAGNTIYF
TRBD1	TRBV7-9	few	TRBJ1-5	TGTGCCAGCAGCCCATCAGGGGGTCAGCCCCAGCATTTT	CASSPSGGQPQHF
TRBD1	TRBV19	NA	TRBJ2-7	TGTGCCAGTGGGACAGGGGTTTACGAGCAGTACTTC	CASGTGVYEQYF
NA	TRBV5-8	NA	TRBJ2-7	TGTGCCAGCAGCTTGGAGGGGGTGGGATACGAGCAGTACTTC	CASSLEGVGYEQYF
NA	TRBV7-9	NA	TRBJ2-1	TGTGCCAGCAGCTCCCCCGGGTCTTCCATCAATGAGCAGTTCTTC	CASSSPGSSINEQFF
NA	TRBV5-6	NA	TRBJ1-2	TGTGCCAGCAGCCCCCAGGGGATCCGGGGCTACACCTTC	CASSPQGIRGYTF
TRBD2	TRBV13	NA	TRBJ2-7	TGTGCCAGCAGCTCTCGGACTAGCGGGGCCTACGAGCAGTACTTC	CASSSRTSGAYEQYF
TRBD1	TRBV5-1	NA	TRBJ1-1	TGCGCCAGCAGCTCCTACAGGGGGGCGAACACTGAAGCTTTCTTT	CASSSYRGANTEAFF
TRBD2	TRBV5-4	NA	TRBJ2-2	TGTGCCAGCAGCGCCGGAACGGGAGGAGTTGGCGGGGAGCTGTTTTTT	CASSAGTGGVGGELFF
TRBD1	TRBV18	NA	TRBJ1-2	TGTGCCAGCTCACCAGACAGGGAGAACGGCTACACCTTC	CASSPDRENGYTF
NA	TRBV7-2	NA	TRBJ2-7	TGTGCCAGCAGCTTAGCGCGGAGCAACTACGAGCAGTACTTC	CASSLARSNYEQYF
NA	TRBV5-1	many	TRBJ1-1	TGCGCCAGCAGCTTTTCGGGTGGGGTAGGGGAACCTGAAGCTTTCTTT	CASSFSGGVGEPEAFF
NA	TRBV12-3/TRBV12-4	NA	TRBJ1-1	TGTGCCAGCAGCGGACTAGCTGAAGCTTTCTTT	CASSGLAEAFF
NA	TRBV30	NA	TRBJ2-3	TGTGCCTGGAGTGTGGGGCTCCAATCATCCGATACGCAGTATTTT	CAWSVGLQSSDTQYF
NA	TRBV6-5	NA	TRBJ1-5	TGTGCCAGCAGTTACGGAGGATTGAGCAATCAGCCCCAGCATTTT	CASSYGGLSNQPQHF
NA	TRBV7-2	NA	TRBJ1-2	TGTGCCAGCAGACAAGGGGGGGCGCAGGAAGGCTACACCTTC	CASRQGGAQEGYTF
NA	TRBV7-8	once	TRBJ2-5	TGCGCCAGCAGCTTAGGGACAAACCAAGAGACCCAGTACTTC	CASSLGTNQETQYF
NA	TRBV25-1	NA	TRBJ1-1	TGTGCCAGCAGTGTCTCAGGCCAGAACACTGAAGCTTTCTTT	CASSVSGQNTEAFF
NA	TRBV27	once	TRBJ2-3	TGTGCCAGCAGTATGGCTAGCCCCTATACGTGGCAGTATTTT	CASSMASPYTWQYF
NA	TRBV28	many	TRBJ1-1	TGTGCCAGTCCCCAGGGTGAAGCTTTCTTT	CASPQGEAFF
TRBD2	TRBV27	NA	TRBJ2-7	TGTGCCAGCAGCCCGCTACAGCGGGGGCCCTCCTACGAGCAGTACTTC	CASSPLQRGPSYEQYF
TRBD2	TRBV28	NA	TRBJ2-7	TGTGCCAGCAGCCTTCCTAGCGGAGCCTCCTACGAGCAGTACTTC	CASSLPSGASYEQYF
NA	TRBV5-1	NA	TRBJ1-1	TGCGCCAGCAGGGAAGAGGGCACTGAAGCTTTCTTT	CASREEGTEAFF
NA	TRBV29-1	NA	TRBJ1-2	TGCAGCGTCCCGACTCCCGAAGGGGGTGGCTACACCTTC	CSVPTPEGGGYTF
NA	TRBV10-1	once	TRBJ1-1	TGCGCCAGCAGTACGGGTAACACTGAAGCTTTCTTT	CASSTGNTEAFF
NA	TRBV2	few	TRBJ1-1	TGTGCCAGCAGGCGAACCCCGGGGAACACTGAAGCTTTCTTT	CASRRTPGNTEAFF
NA	TRBV30	NA	TRBJ1-2	TGTGCCTGGAGTGTCAGTCACGCCACTAACTATGGCTACACCTTC	CAWSVSHATNYGYTF
NA	TRBV11-2	NA	TRBJ1-3	TGTGCCAGCAGCCCCCAGGGGTTCAGAGAGTCTGGAAACACCATATATTTT	CASSPQGFRESGNTIYF
NA	TRBV12-3/TRBV12-4	NA	TRBJ2-1	TGTGCCAGCAGTTTGGCCAGCTACAATGAGCAGTTCTTC	CASSLASYNEQFF
NA	TRBV11-3	NA	TRBJ2-1	TGTGCCAGCAGCCCTACACAGGATTACAATGAGCAGTTCTTC	CASSPTQDYNEQFF
NA	TRBV4-1	NA	TRBJ1-2	TGCGCCAGCAGCCACCAAAGGCGGGGGGCGTATGGCTACACCTTC	CASSHQRRGAYGYTF